A selection of T cell receptor beta chains follows, all from one sample in a study of blood T cells in healthy people across ages. TCRdb used MiXCR to reprocess the 5' RACE reads, holding one entry per CDR3 protein. The repertoire includes about 1.6 million distinct CDR3 sequences, around 36% of them detected once, and about 11% sits in the top ten. Sample: blood. These receptors came from a woman aged 30 to 39 in good health. Each CDR3 is given with its conserved first and last residue. A D gene is named only where the DNA matches it firmly. Only some rows state a clone size, as once, few, many or a class for expanded clones.

V gene,clone size,D gene,J gene,CDR3 DNA,CDR3 protein
TRBV9,.,TRBD2,TRBJ2-3,TGTGCCAGCAGCCCCAATATAGGTAGCGGGAGGAAGATCACAGATACGCAGTATTTT,CASSPNIGSGRKITDTQYF
TRBV5-1,few,TRBD1,TRBJ2-7,TGCGCCAGCAGCAAAGACAGGGACGAGCAGTACTTC,CASSKDRDEQYF
TRBV20-1,.,TRBD1,TRBJ1-1,TGCAGTGCTAGTTCTGTGGGACAGCGGGGGACTGAAGCTTTCTTT,CSASSVGQRGTEAFF
TRBV20-1,.,.,TRBJ2-3,TGCAGTGCCCCACCCCGGGGCACAGATACGCAGTATTTT,CSAPPRGTDTQYF
TRBV9,few,.,TRBJ2-7,TGTGCCAGCAGCGTAGTTTCCTACGAGCAGTACTTC,CASSVVSYEQYF
TRBV7-8,few,.,TRBJ2-1,TGTGCCAGCAGCCCAACAGGACCCTCCAACTACAATGAGCAGTTCTTC,CASSPTGPSNYNEQFF
TRBV28,.,.,TRBJ2-7,TGTGCCAGCAGTTTGGGTCCGAAGTACGAGCAGTACTTC,CASSLGPKYEQYF
TRBV30,.,.,TRBJ2-7,TGTGCCTGGAACCCGGGCCTGGGCATCTACGAGCAGTACTTC,CAWNPGLGIYEQYF
TRBV3-1,.,.,TRBJ2-1,TGTGTCAGCAGCCAACCGGGCAGGGCGGCTGAGCAGTTCTTC,CVSSQPGRAAEQFF
TRBV11-2,many,TRBD2,TRBJ2-7,TGTGCCAGCAGCCCGCGGGGGAGTGGGTCCTACGAGCAGTACTTC,CASSPRGSGSYEQYF
TRBV9,.,TRBD1,TRBJ1-2,TGTGCCAGCAGCCCGAGGACAGGGGTATTCGATGGCTACACCTTC,CASSPRTGVFDGYTF
TRBV28,few,TRBD2,TRBJ2-3,TGTGCCAGCAGTTTCTTCGGACTAGCGGTTCAGGTTACGCAGTATTTT,CASSFFGLAVQVTQYF
TRBV7-9,.,TRBD1,TRBJ1-2,TGTGCCAGCAGCTTTTCGGGACAGGTTGGCTACACCTTC,CASSFSGQVGYTF
TRBV2,.,TRBD2,TRBJ2-5,TGTGCCAGCAGCGACGGACTAGCGAGAGAGACCCAGTACTTC,CASSDGLARETQYF
TRBV11-2,few,.,TRBJ2-1,TGTGCCAGCAGCCACCCGACCAGCTCCTACAATGAGCAGTTCTTC,CASSHPTSSYNEQFF
TRBV4-1,.,.,TRBJ2-7,TGCGCCAGCGGCCAAGGGCTGGATTTCTTCTACGAGCAGTACTTC,CASGQGLDFFYEQYF
TRBV4-1,many,.,TRBJ2-7,TGCGCCAGCAGCCAATTCACGTCGGACGGAGAGCAGTACTTC,CASSQFTSDGEQYF
TRBV11-1,.,TRBD1,TRBJ1-3,TGTGCCAGCAGCTCGACAGGGGCCAGTGGAAACACCATATATTTT,CASSSTGASGNTIYF
TRBV28,few,.,TRBJ1-2,TGTGCCAGCAGTTTAAGGGAATTCGGCTACACCTTC,CASSLREFGYTF
TRBV14,.,TRBD2,TRBJ2-7,TGTGCCAGCAGCCCAAAGGGACTAGCGCGCTCCTACGAGCAGTACTTC,CASSPKGLARSYEQYF
TRBV4-1,few,.,TRBJ1-2,TGCGCCAGCAGCCAAGATAGCAGTAGTATCTATGGCTACACCTTC,CASSQDSSSIYGYTF
TRBV4-2,.,.,TRBJ1-1,TGTGCCAGCAGCCAAGACCGGTGGCAGACCACTGAAGCTTTCTTT,CASSQDRWQTTEAFF
TRBV10-2,few,.,TRBJ2-5,TGCGCCAGCAGTGAGGTCCAGCGGTCGACCCAGTACTTC,CASSEVQRSTQYF
TRBV5-1,few,TRBD2,TRBJ2-3,TGCGCCAGCACGGGACTAGGGAATTTGGGTACGCAGTATTTT,CASTGLGNLGTQYF